The present TCR beta chain was sequenced within a study of cytomegalovirus exposure and HLA in healthy donors. Study-level points and caveats: The authors confirmed in vitro that three CMV-associated chains were specific for CMV antigens. The investigators catalogued 150 to 200 TCR beta chains as cytomegalovirus-associated.

Sequenced by immunoSEQ multiplex PCR; TCRdb stores in-frame clones only, minus some. There are 150,000 to 200,000 clones in the sample; roughly 81% occur only once, and over 0.95% lies in the top ten. This clone was seen just once. The antigen remains undetermined. One end of the junction varies from germline; a read error may be responsible. Sequenced input: PBMCs. The sequence derives from a woman aged 30 to 39 in good health and CMV-seronegative.

CDR3 loop: CASSLGPKGELFF. The CDR3 region has the DNA TGCGCCAGCAGCTTGGGGCCGAAGGGGGAGTTGTTTTTT. V and J are TRBV5-1 and TRBJ2-2; possibly TRBD1 for D (6 bases). CDR1 and CDR2 (germline): SGHRS, YFSETQ. The CDR3 covers 13 residues.